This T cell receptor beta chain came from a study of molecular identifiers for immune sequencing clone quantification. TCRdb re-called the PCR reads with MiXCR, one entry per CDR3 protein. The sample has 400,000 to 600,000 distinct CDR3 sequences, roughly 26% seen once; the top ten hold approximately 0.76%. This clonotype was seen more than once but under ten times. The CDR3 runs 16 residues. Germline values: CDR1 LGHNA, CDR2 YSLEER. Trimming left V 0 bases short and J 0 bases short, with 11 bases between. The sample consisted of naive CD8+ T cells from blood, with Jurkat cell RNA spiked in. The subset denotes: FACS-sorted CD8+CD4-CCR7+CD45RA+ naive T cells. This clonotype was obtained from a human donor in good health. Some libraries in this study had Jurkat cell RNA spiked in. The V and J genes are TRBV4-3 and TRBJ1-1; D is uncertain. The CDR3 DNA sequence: TGCGCCAGCAGCCAAGATCTCTCTGGTATGAACACTGAAGCTTTCTTT. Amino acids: CASSQDLSGMNTEAFF.